This T cell receptor (beta chain) originates from a study of neurological immune-mediated disorders (dated by TCRdb to about 2019). About the full investigation: Peripheral blood TCR-beta repertoires from HTLV-I-associated myelopathy (HAM/TSP) patients, multiple sclerosis patients and healthy controls were compared by UMI-based sequencing. The roughly 110 TCR-beta libraries covered PBMC samples along with longitudinal samples, technical triplicates, and paired sorted CD4+ and CD8+ T-cell subsets. Each longitudinal HAM/TSP and healthy donor was sampled at 3 time-points spaced at about 3-40 month intervals. The cohort was made up of about 65 subjects, consisting of some 15 HAM/TSP patients, about 34 multiple sclerosis patients and 20 healthy controls.

Per the publication, the time point label means: longitudinal time-point 2. The healthy controls were volunteers from a blood bank in Maryland, USA. For the unsorted PBMC libraries, 2 million PBMCs were stored in RNAlater at -80 degrees C until RNA extraction and were used to generate the libraries. Peripheral blood was subjected to Ficoll-Hypaque density gradient centrifugation to isolate PBMCs, which were then cryopreserved in liquid nitrogen. At least ten counts were recorded for this clonotype. Its antigen is not yet known. Within one base of it there is no much larger clone, and no base qualities were kept. There are 16 amino acids in the CDR3, from cysteine to phenylalanine inclusive. Just CDR3 DNA is preserved here, 48 bases in frame from base 1. CDR1 and CDR2, per the germline V gene, are LGHNA and YSLEER. At the junction V is shortened by 1 base and J by 1 base, with 14 bases in between. The paper as a whole reports these results and caveats: TCR clonal expansion was highest in HAM/TSP patients and lowest in MS patients, with MS patients falling below even healthy controls. Expanded clones from different subjects shared no identical CDR3 amino acid sequences, which suggests that TCR-beta repertoires were private in all groups.

cDNA synthesis used template-switch 5'RACE with a primer carrying a 10-nucleotide random unique molecular identifier tagging each TCR transcript. Every sequencing run yielded over 170 million TCR-beta sequences covering 15-18 subjects. The RNeasy kit was used to extract total RNA. The KAPA Real-time Library Amplification kit was used to amplify TCR-beta VDJ regions with primers targeting the TCR constant region and the 5'RACE anchor. Sample indexes and Illumina adaptors were added in a first PCR, after which library yield was increased in a second PCR. After Ampure bead purification, the TCR product of roughly 650 bp was size-selected on a 2% E-gel SizeSelection system. Before pooling, library quality was checked on a Bioanalyzer, concentration was measured with Qubit, and libraries were quantified with the Kapa Library Quantification kit. An Illumina HiSeq 2500 sequenced the libraries paired-end 2 x 150 bp. To increase sequence diversity, roughly 24-32% phiX was spiked into each library pool. The paper's processing steps were these. Quality-filtered reads were processed with the UMI-based MiGEC pipeline, and over 90% of raw TCR sequences were removed by the MiGEC pipeline during error correction. IMGT germline references were used for aligning VDJ genes, and each clonotype was defined as a unique CDR3 amino acid sequence together with its V-J genes. Clonal expansion, Shannon diversity and CDR3 relatedness (CalcPairwiseDistances, ClusterSamples) were evaluated with VDJtools, and phylogenetic trees were built with CLCbio workbench. Clones with at least 8 unique UMIs were defined as expanded, with this threshold being based on coefficient-of-variation modelling across technical triplicates. TCRdb reworked the public reads: Q25 trimming with fastp, MiXCR clone assembly, productive beta chains retained. All rows with the same CDR3 protein become a single entry with the most common DNA and genes. TCRdb's processing, not the authors' own work, is the source of the V and J calls. Here the sample has fewer than 40,000 distinct CDR3 sequences; approximately 13% occur a single time. The leading ten clones occupy about 2.3% of the sample.

Sequences were obtained from PBMCs. Here the chain combines TRBV4-3 and TRBJ2-7; the D gene is unclear. The TCR originated in a woman between 35 and 50 years old in good health. The CDR3 in this case is CASSQVFGPNSYEQYF. Here is the DNA: TGCGCCAGCAGCCAAGTGTTTGGGCCAAATTCCTACGAGCAGTACTTC.